The 7 T cell receptor beta chains presented below share a single source sample, sequenced in a study of CD8+ T cells in alopecia areata (dated by TCRdb to the late 2010s). The library relied on the immunoSEQ multiplex PCR assay. RNA was extracted from all samples and reverse transcribed into cDNA, which served as template for TCR sequencing. TCRdb took this table from immuneACCESS and kept in-frame rearrangements with V and J called. Such tables lack part of the clones; where checked against another copy, unresolved V genes explain under half of the gap, and the rest is unexplained. For this sample the table reports some 120,000 clones, with no clone seen just once. Roughly 21% of the sample goes to the ten largest clones. Sequencing input: lesional skin. The origin of the receptors is a C3H/HeJ mouse with alopecia areata. These mice carry the MHC haplotype H2-k.

For this clone: TCRdb's protein sequence differs at residue 13 from the translated DNA; the protein presented here follows the DNA. The gene names here belong to mouse. From the germline J gene comes the end of the CDR3, since the read stops 3 residues before it. The rearrangement joins TRBV19 to TRBJ1-3; TRBD1 aligns across 11 bases. This CDR3 has 16 amino acids. V lost 0 bases to trimming and J lost 3 bases; unmatched junction nucleotides: 2. Looked up from germline, CDR1 is FNHDT and CDR2 is SITEND (reference sequence). Incomplete CDR3 DNA: TGTGCCAGCAGTATAGGGACAGGGGGCTATGGAAATACG. This translates into CASSIGTGGYGNT. The complete CDR3 reads CASSIGTGGYGNTLYF. Full variable domain (remainder filled in from reference TRBV19 and TRBJ1-3): GGIITQTPKFLIGQEGQKLTLKCQQNFNHDTMYWYRQDSGKGLRLIYYSITENDLQKGDLSEGYDASREKKSSFSLTVTSAQKNEMAVFLCASSIGTGGYGNTLYFGEGSRLIVV.

About this clone itself: Mouse gene names and germline throughout. The CDR3 end is not reached by the read, which stops 4 residues before it; the germline J gene fills it in. This chain links TRBV1 with TRBJ2-5; 10 bases agree with TRBD1. The CDR3 consists of 14 residues. Germline V gene sequence: CDR1 NSQYPW, CDR2 LRSPGD (reference sequence). CDR3 protein: CTCTPGTGEDTQYF. CDR3 DNA, as far as it was read: TGCACCTGCACCCCCGGGACAGGGGAAGAC.

This clone has a handful of counts. The gene names given are mouse names. The read terminates 4 residues ahead of where the CDR3 ends, so the germline J gene completes it. This chain connects TRBV13-1 to TRBJ2-1; 7 bases are a match to TRBD1. This CDR3 comprises 15 residues. Per the germline V gene, CDR1 is NSHNY and CDR2 is SYGAGN. The CDR3 spells CASSARDREGAEQFF. Partial CDR3 DNA: TGTGCCAGCAGTGCTCGCGACAGGGAGGGGGCT.

Notes on this clone: The listed TCRdb protein conflicts with the DNA translation at residue 13, and the protein shown is translated directly from the DNA. Gene names are the mouse ones. The sequenced fragment ends 3 residues before the CDR3 boundary, so the rest is inferred from the germline J gene. The rearrangement uses TRBV19 and TRBJ1-3; 8 bases are shared with TRBD1. The CDR3 covers 16 residues. Per the germline V gene, CDR1 is FNHDT and CDR2 is SITEND (reference sequence). V shed 2 bases and J 0 bases; nucleotides not matched to a gene: 4. CDR3 DNA, as far as it was read: TGTGCCAGCAGTATGCGGGACAGGAATTCTGGAAATACG. Protein: CASSMRDRNSGNT. The complete CDR3 sequence is CASSMRDRNSGNTLYF.

Of note for this clone: Mouse names are used for the genes. The read ends 4 residues shy of where the CDR3 ends; the end is completed using the germline J gene. This chain uses TRBV1 with TRBJ2-7; 7 bases agree with TRBD2. V lost 2 bases, J lost 0 bases, and 4 bases stayed unmatched. The length of the CDR3 is 15 residues. Looked up from germline, CDR1 is NSQYPW and CDR2 is LRSPGD (reference sequence). The CDR3 spells CTCSATGESSYEQYF. The sequenced part of the CDR3 DNA is TGCACCTGCAGTGCAACTGGGGAGAGCTCCTAT.

As for this clone: Gene names and germline match the mouse. The CDR3 extends 4 residues past the end of the read, so its final part is completed from the germline J gene. The chain uses TRBV20 and TRBJ1-2; the match to TRBD1 covers 7 bases. Germline-derived CDR1 and CDR2 are GFQATS and STVNSAI. The CDR3 is 12 amino acids. V shed 2 bases, J shed 4 bases, and the junction held 1 base outside the gene matches. The CDR3 DNA, read in part, is TGTGGTGCTAGGACAGGGGTCTCC. This gives the protein CGARTGVS. The entire CDR3 sequence reads CGARTGVSDYTF.

As regards this clone: Gene names denote mouse genes. With the read ending 4 residues before the CDR3 end, the germline J gene is used to fill in that end. The chain carries TRBV16 and TRBJ2-3; a possible D gene is TRBD2 (7 bases). The CDR3 consists of 17 residues. V gave up 0 bases and J gave up 0 bases, with 13 bases separating them. Germline V gene sequence: CDR1 SGHSA, CDR2 FRNQAP. CDR3 region: CASSLDVWGPSAETLYF. CDR3 bases read: TGTGCAAGCAGCTTAGATGTCTGGGGGCCTAGTGCAGAA.